This passage covers 15 T cell receptor beta chains from one sample sequenced in a study of low-dose radiotherapy and immunotherapy resistance in tumors. Priming of first-strand cDNA relied on TRAV- and TRBV-specific primers (covering alpha and beta chains). A roughly 20-cycle PCR with a constant-region primer and V-primer adapter amplified TCRs. TCRdb independently ran MiXCR on the reads; one entry per CDR3 protein. The table records tens of thousands of distinct CDR3 sequences, around 30% of them present only once. Time point given: before trial treatment. The source material was PBMCs, sampled before treatment. The receptors here all came from a female donor with ovarian cancer.

The chain employs TRBV4-3 and TRBJ2-7; 9 bases map to TRBD1. The CDR3 is made up of 16 amino acids. J was trimmed by 3 bases and V by 0 bases; bases with no gene match: 6. Germline CDR1 LGHNA, CDR2 YSLEER. The CDR3 DNA sequence: TGCGCCAGCAGCCAAGATCTCGGGACAGGGTTCTACGAGCAGTACTTC. It encodes CASSQDLGTGFYEQYF.

As regards this clonotype: This likely came from a read error, as a far larger clone is one base away. The gene calls are TRBV12-3 or TRBV12-4 and TRBJ1-4, with a possible D match to TRBD1 (5 bases). This CDR3 region has 14 residues. V was pared by 5 bases and J by 2 bases, with 9 bases between. In DNA, the CDR3 is TGTGCCAGCAGTCGAGGGGCGACTAATGAAAAACTGTTTTTT. This gives the protein CASSRGATNEKLFF.

A note on this clonotype: Because the CDR3's place on the DNA is in doubt, the DNA is left out and the CDR3 is given as listed by TCRdb. J is TRBJ2-2 and V is TRBV3-1; no check of the table's D call, TRBD1, against the DNA was made. Germline values: CDR1 LGHDT, CDR2 YNNKEL (reference sequence). The CDR3 is 20 amino acids long, termini counted. CDR3 loop: CASSQAVGTGVTGELFFFFF.

This clonotype was recorded at least ten times. This rearrangement joins TRBV10-3 to TRBJ2-7; D could derive from TRBD1 or TRBD2 (6 bases each). V lost 2 bases to trimming and J lost 4 bases, with 15 bases between them. Germline assignment: CDR1 ENHRY and CDR2 SYGVKD. CDR3 size: 15 residues. The CDR3 loop reads CAISERGAQGYEQYF. The DNA for the CDR3 is TGTGCCATCAGTGAGAGGGGGGCTCAGGGATACGAGCAGTACTTC.

The chain uses TRBV19 and TRBJ2-3, with no clear D. The V end lost 5 bases, the J end lost 5 bases, and 14 bases lay between the germline ends. Germline assignment: CDR1 LNHDA and CDR2 SQIVND (reference sequence). The CDR3 runs 14 residues. CDR3 protein: CASSALYPRDTQYF. In nucleotides, the CDR3 is TGTGCCAGTAGTGCTCTTTACCCCCGAGATACGCAGTATTTT.

Concerning this clonotype itself: This likely reflects a read error, since a far larger clone is one base away. The chain links TRBV27 to TRBJ2-1; either TRBD1 or TRBD2 may fit D (6 bases each). This CDR3 has 13 residues. Germline assignment: CDR1 MNHEY and CDR2 SMNVEV (reference sequence). Trimming cost V 10 bases and J 8 bases, with 18 bases left between them. The CDR3 loop is CATRGEAGHEQFF. The CDR3 DNA follows: TGTGCCACCAGGGGAGAAGCGGGCCATGAGCAGTTCTTC.

At least ten counts were recorded for this clonotype. The chain is built from TRBV15 and TRBJ1-3, with no clear D. The CDR3 loop spans 15 amino acids. Germline CDR1 is LNHNV and CDR2 is YYDKDF (reference sequence). Trimming took 4 bases from V and 3 from J, leaving 13 bases between them. The CDR3 bases are TGTGCCACCAGCAAAGCCCGCCGGTTTGGAAACACCATATATTTT. It is translated as CATSKARRFGNTIYF. The complete variable domain, with remaining parts taken from reference TRBV15 and TRBJ1-3, reads DAMVIQNPRYQVTQFGKPVTLSCSQTLNHNVMYWYQQKSSQAPKLLFHYYDKDFNNEADTPDNFQSRRPNTSFCFLDIRSPGLGDTAMYLCATSKARRFGNTIYFGEGSWLTVV.

This clonotype was picked up many times. This chain uses TRBV18 with TRBJ2-7, with a tentative D call TRBD2 (6 bases). The CDR3 has 12 amino acids. V was shortened by 6 bases and J by 4 bases, with 10 bases between the two germline ends. Germline V gene lookup returns CDR1 KGHSH and CDR2 LQKENI. CDR3 amino acids: CASSPRGYEQYF. The CDR3, as DNA: TGTGCCAGCTCGCCTCGGGGGTACGAGCAGTACTTC.

This clonotype was seen at least ten times. The chain has TRBV7-2 and TRBJ1-3; no clear D gene. The ends were cut back, 1 base at V and 0 bases at J, with 4 bases in the middle. CDR1 and CDR2 from the germline V gene are SGHTA and FQGNSA. The CDR3 loop spans 14 amino acids. The CDR3 sequence is CASSLEGSGNTIYF. The CDR3 region has the DNA TGTGCCAGCAGCTTAGAGGGCTCTGGAAACACCATATATTTT.

The chain links TRBV6-2 or TRBV6-3 to TRBJ2-7; TRBD1 agrees at 12 bases. This CDR3 contains 15 residues. Germline V lookup: CDR1 MNHEY, CDR2 SVGEGT. V shed 1 base, J shed 6 bases, and the junction held 4 bases outside the gene matches. For the CDR3, the DNA is TGTGCCAGCAGTTACTGTGGGACAGGGGGCTGCGAGCAGTACTTC. Translated: CASSYCGTGGCEQYF.

This clonotype was observed at least ten times. The V and J genes are TRBV7-2 and TRBJ2-5; 9 nucleotides match TRBD1. CDR3 length equals 15 residues. Trimming took 3 bases from V and 5 from J; bases not matched to a gene: 7. CDR1 and CDR2 (germline): SGHTA, FQGNSA. The CDR3 loop is CASSFVQGARETQYF. In nucleotides, the CDR3 is TGTGCCAGCAGCTTCGTACAGGGGGCGCGGGAGACCCAGTACTTC.

The chain uses TRBV19 and TRBJ1-2; 8 bases are shared with TRBD1. Per the germline V gene, CDR1 is LNHDA and CDR2 is SQIVND (reference sequence). The trim removed 7 bases at V and 5 bases at J, leaving 9 bases unmatched. The CDR3 covers 14 residues. CDR3 loop: CASNTPGGVYGYTF. CDR3 bases: TGTGCCAGTAACACTCCAGGGGGCGTGTATGGCTACACCTTC. The whole variable domain, filled in from reference TRBV19 and TRBJ1-2, reads DGGITQSPKYLFRKEGQNVTLSCEQNLNHDAMYWYRQDPGQGLRLIYYSQIVNDFQKGDIAEGYSVSREKKESFPLTVTSAQKNPTAFYLCASNTPGGVYGYTFGSGTRLTVV.

This clonotype was counted a few times. Only one base separates this from a far larger clonotype, so it likely reflects a read error. J is TRBJ1-1 and V is TRBV6-5, with D maybe TRBD1 (5 bases). Trimming took off 6 bases at V and 0 bases at J, with 20 bases between the two ends. Germline V lookup: CDR1 MNHEY, CDR2 SVGAGI. This CDR3 spans 17 amino acids. CDR3 amino acids: CASSFTDRGTMNTEAFF. DNA of the CDR3: TGTGCCAGCAGCTTTACCGATCGGGGCACAATGAACACTGAAGCTTTCTTT.

The table lists this clonotype with many counts. CDR3 in DNA: TGTGCCATCAGTAGCGGGAGGGCTGGAGAGCAGTTCTTC. Residues: CAISSGRAGEQFF. The chain uses TRBV10-3 and TRBJ2-1, with 10 bases aligning to TRBD2. The V segment lost 5 bases and the J segment 10 bases; nucleotides outside the gene matches: 5. CDR1 and CDR2 from the germline V gene are ENHRY and SYGVKD. The CDR3 spans 13 residues.

The chain joins TRBV11-2 to TRBJ2-2, with D maybe TRBD1 (6 bases). The CDR3 is made up of 14 amino acids. Germline loops: CDR1 SGHAT, CDR2 FQNNGV. The V end lost 6 bases, the J end lost 0 bases, and 8 bases lay between the germline ends. The CDR3 bases are TGTGCCAGCAGTTGGACAGCGAACACCGGGGAGCTGTTTTTT. It encodes CASSWTANTGELFF. Filled out from reference TRBV11-2 and TRBJ2-2, the complete variable domain reads EAGVAQSPRYKIIEKRQSVAFWCNPISGHATLYWYQQILGQGPKLLIQFQNNGVVDDSQLPKDRFSAERLKGVDSTLKIQPAKLEDSAVYLCASSWTANTGELFFGEGSRLTVL.